Listed here are 27 T cell receptor beta chains from one sample, sequenced in a study of siplizumab effects on memory and regulatory T cells. Measured with immunoSEQ multiplex PCR; TCRdb has only the in-frame clones, and not every one. The table lists roughly 80,000 clones, 87% of them singletons. Sequencing was carried out using Tregs sorted from blood. The receptor set was obtained from a human donor in good health.

The chain uses TRBV25-1 and TRBJ1-2; no clear D. This CDR3 region has 14 residues. Germline loops: CDR1 MGHDK, CDR2 SYGVNS. V lost 2 bases and J 3 bases, leaving 10 bases between the germline ends. This CDR3 reads CASSEDIGYYGYTF. CDR3 sequence (DNA): TGTGCCAGCAGTGAAGACATAGGATACTATGGCTACACCTTC.

The CDR3, as DNA: TGTGCCAGCAGCCACCCCGCGGGGACCTATGGCTACACCTTC. Translation: CASSHPAGTYGYTF. The rearrangement uses TRBV4-2 and TRBJ1-2; possibly TRBD1 for D (5 bases). CDR3 length equals 14 residues. V was cut by 3 bases and J by 4 bases, with 12 bases left in between. Germline CDR1 is LGHNA and CDR2 is YNFKEQ.

V gene TRBV5-6 combines with J gene TRBJ2-3, with unresolved D. CDR1 and CDR2 from the germline V gene are SGHDT and YYEEEE. The CDR3 is made up of 14 amino acids. V lost 1 base, J lost 0 bases, and 6 bases lay in between. The CDR3 reads CASSLFDSTDTQYF. The CDR3 DNA follows: TGTGCCAGCAGCTTGTTTGACAGCACAGATACGCAGTATTTT. The variable domain in full, completed from reference TRBV5-6 and TRBJ2-3, reads DAGVTQSPTHLIKTRGQQVTLRCSPKSGHDTVSWYQQALGQGPQFIFQYYEEEERQRGNFPDRFSGHQFPNYSSELNVNALLLGDSALYLCASSLFDSTDTQYFGPGTRLTVL.

The J gene is TRBJ2-3, the V gene TRBV7-2; D is undetermined. V lost 5 bases to trimming and J lost 4 bases, with 10 bases between them. CDR1 is SGHTA and CDR2 is FQGNSA in the germline V gene. This CDR3 is built from 13 residues. The CDR3 sequence: CASSLPPPDTQYF. CDR3 nucleotides: TGTGCCAGCAGCCTTCCCCCCCCAGATACGCAGTATTTT.

The V call is TRBV27, the J call TRBJ2-6; 7 nucleotides align to TRBD1. In germline, CDR1 is MNHEY, CDR2 SMNVEV (reference sequence). CDR3 size: 17 residues. V trimming: 6 bases; J trimming: 0 bases; junction bases outside the gene matches: 8. For the CDR3, the DNA is TGTGCCAGCAGCCGGGACAGCGCCTCCTCTGGGGCCAACGTCCTGACTTTC. Translation: CASSRDSASSGANVLTF.

The chain has TRBV7-2 and TRBJ2-1, with 10 bases matching TRBD1. CDR1 and CDR2 (germline): SGHTA, FQGNSA. V lost 4 bases, J lost 2 bases, and 8 bases stayed unmatched. CDR3 length: 17 amino acids. CDR3 region: CASSSLRQGATYNEQFF. CDR3 in DNA: TGTGCCAGCAGCTCGCTACGACAGGGGGCCACCTACAATGAGCAGTTCTTC.

V and J are TRBV5-1 and TRBJ1-4, with D uncertain. The germline V and J ends were trimmed by 2 bases and 1 base, with 12 bases remaining between them. Germline CDR1 is SGHRS and CDR2 is YFSETQ. This CDR3 contains 16 residues. This CDR3 reads CASSFTPGQTNEKLFF. DNA of the CDR3: TGCGCCAGCAGCTTCACCCCGGGCCAAACTAATGAAAAACTGTTTTTT.

This chain joins TRBV4-2 and TRBJ1-4; 7 positions agree with TRBD1. The CDR3 has 14 residues. CDR1 is LGHNA, CDR2 YNFKEQ, per germline. The J segment lost 3 bases and the V segment lost 4 bases, leaving 2 bases of the junction unmatched. In DNA form, the CDR3 reads TGTGCCAGCAGCCCGACAGGGTCTAATGAAAAACTGTTTTTT. It yields the protein CASSPTGSNEKLFF.

CDR3 residues: CATPHRPPRDDMEAQYF. DNA for the CDR3: TGTGCCACTCCTCACCGGCCCCCCCGGGATGATATGGAGGCCCAGTACTTC. The chain couples TRBV5-3 to TRBJ2-5, with D maybe TRBD2 (5 bases). TRBV5-3 is an ORF for which the function is uncertain. Trimming removed 9 bases at V and 9 bases at J, with 33 bases between. The CDR3 spans 17 residues.

Here the CDR3 DNA reads TGCAGCGTTGAAATTCTCGGGGTTCACACTGAAGCTTTCTTT. Translated: CSVEILGVHTEAFF. The chain is built from TRBV29-1 and TRBJ1-1, with D unclear. CDR1 and CDR2 from the germline V gene are SQVTM and ANQGSEA. The CDR3 totals 14 residues. Trimming took 2 bases from V and 3 from J, leaving 13 bases between them.

The chain is built from TRBV19 and TRBJ2-2, with D tentatively TRBD1 or TRBD2 (5 bases each). Germline lookup yields CDR1 LNHDA and CDR2 SQIVND (reference sequence). The CDR3 runs 15 residues. Trimming removed 7 bases at V and 2 bases at J, with 14 bases between. The CDR3: CASKLGATNTGELFF. The CDR3 coding sequence is TGTGCCAGTAAACTCGGGGCCACCAACACCGGGGAGCTGTTTTTT.

V and J are TRBV28 and TRBJ1-2; TRBD1 matches at 9 bases. The germline gives CDR1 MDHEN, CDR2 SYDVKM. V lost 8 bases to trimming and J lost 4 bases; unmatched junction nucleotides: 17. The length of the CDR3 is 17 residues. This chain's CDR3 is CASRTSGQGGVGYGYTF. DNA for the CDR3: TGTGCCAGCCGGACCTCGGGACAGGGTGGGGTTGGCTATGGCTACACCTTC.

This sequence joins TRBV19 and TRBJ1-1; D is perhaps TRBD1 (5 bases). V was shortened by 6 bases and J by 0 bases, with 11 bases between the two germline ends. In germline, CDR1 is LNHDA, CDR2 SQIVND (reference sequence). CDR3 size: 14 residues. The CDR3 is CASSLTVMNTEAFF. The CDR3 region has the DNA TGTGCCAGTAGCTTGACAGTAATGAACACTGAAGCTTTCTTT.

The chain uses TRBV2 and TRBJ2-2, with TRBD2 identical over 15 bases. The length of the CDR3 is 17 residues. Trimming cost V 4 bases and J 3 bases; bases outside gene matches: 3. Germline V gene lookup returns CDR1 SNHLY and CDR2 FYNNEI. CDR3 in DNA: TGTGCCAGCAGTGGGACTAGCGGGGGGGCTTACACCGGGGAGCTGTTTTTT. This codes for CASSGTSGGAYTGELFF.

The chain carries TRBV6-1 and TRBJ2-3; tentative D call: TRBD1 (5 bases). This CDR3 is built from 15 residues. In germline, CDR1 is MNHNS, CDR2 SASEGT. Trimming shortened V by 6 bases and J by 2 bases, and 15 bases separated the two germline ends. CDR3 protein: CASRKGIWATDTQYF. The CDR3 DNA follows: TGTGCCAGCAGGAAGGGGATTTGGGCCACAGATACGCAGTATTTT.

The chain is built from TRBV5-3 and TRBJ2-3; D uncertain. TRBV5-3 is sorted into the ORF group, with uncertain function. The V and J ends lost 5 bases and 0 bases respectively, with 16 bases between them. This CDR3 contains 16 residues. CDR3 in amino acids: CARRRPPATSTDTQYF. Here the CDR3 DNA reads TGTGCCAGAAGGCGGCCCCCAGCCACTAGCACAGATACGCAGTATTTT.

The V gene is TRBV11-2, the J gene TRBJ2-7; D could derive from TRBD1 or TRBD2 (6 bases each). V was shortened by 0 bases and J by 0 bases, with 9 bases between the two germline ends. The CDR3 has 15 residues. Germline values: CDR1 SGHAT, CDR2 FQNNGV. The CDR3: CASSLEEGGSYEQYF. CDR3 nucleotide sequence: TGTGCCAGCAGCTTAGAGGAGGGGGGCTCCTACGAGCAGTACTTC.

This clone was seen only once. This sequence joins TRBV11-2 and TRBJ2-3, with D maybe TRBD2 (7 bases). Germline V CDR1 and CDR2: SGHAT, FQNNGV. The CDR3 is made up of 16 amino acids. Between the trimmed V and J ends, which lost 1 base and 7 bases, there was a span of 18 bases. The DNA for the CDR3 is TGTGCCAGCAGCTTAGGAGTGGGGGGGCCGTCATATACGCAGTATTTT. It is translated as CASSLGVGGPSYTQYF.

The chain couples TRBV10-3 to TRBJ2-1, with 10 bases identical to TRBD2. CDR3 length: 17 amino acids. Per germline, CDR1 ENHRY and CDR2 SYGVKD. Trimming cost V 7 bases and J 4 bases; bases outside gene matches: 13. CDR3 coding DNA: TGTGCCATCATGAGGGCTAGCGGGGGATCTACGTACAATGAGCAGTTCTTC. It codes for CAIMRASGGSTYNEQFF.

The chain combines TRBV19 with TRBJ2-3; D unresolved. The germline gives CDR1 LNHDA, CDR2 SQIVND (reference sequence). Trimming removed 3 bases at V and 4 bases at J, with 2 bases between. This CDR3 has 11 residues. CDR3 amino acids: CASSMADTQYF. The CDR3 DNA reads as TGTGCCAGTAGTATGGCAGATACGCAGTATTTT.

V usage is TRBV5-5 and J usage is TRBJ2-2; weak D call: TRBD1 (6 bases). V gave up 4 bases and J gave up 0 bases, with 13 bases separating them. The CDR3 totals 16 residues. Germline V CDR1 and CDR2: SGHKS, YYEKEE (reference sequence). The CDR3 is CASSRSTGSNTGELFF. The CDR3 region has the DNA TGTGCCAGCAGCCGATCGACAGGATCGAACACCGGGGAGCTGTTTTTT.

The chain has TRBV9 and TRBJ2-2; 7 bases are a match to TRBD2. The CDR3 consists of 15 residues. CDR1 SGDLS and CDR2 YYNGEE come from the germline V gene. V shed 5 bases, J shed 5 bases, and the junction held 9 bases outside the gene matches. CDR3: CASSEAGSRTGELFF. CDR3 DNA: TGTGCCAGCAGTGAAGCGGGGAGCCGGACCGGGGAGCTGTTTTTT.

The chain is built from TRBV6-5 and TRBJ2-1, with 9 bases identical to TRBD2. V lost 6 bases, J lost 8 bases, and 5 bases stayed unmatched. The CDR3 consists of 13 residues. Germline CDR1 MNHEY, CDR2 SVGAGI. CDR3 DNA sequence: TGTGCCAGCAGGCGGGGGGGCGCGGATGAGCAGTTCTTC. Translated, it gives CASRRGGADEQFF.

The chain joins TRBV25-1 to TRBJ1-4; D ambiguous. Germline-derived CDR1 and CDR2 are MGHDK and SYGVNS. V was trimmed by 2 bases and J by 8 bases, leaving 15 bases between them. The CDR3 has 15 residues. The CDR3 reads CASSETMGTREKLFF. CDR3 bases: TGTGCCAGCAGTGAAACGATGGGTACTCGGGAAAAACTGTTTTTT.

This clone was detected once. V gene TRBV10-3 combines with J gene TRBJ2-1; possible D gene TRBD2, 5 bases. Germline-derived CDR1 and CDR2 are ENHRY and SYGVKD. The CDR3 covers 17 residues. V shed 3 bases and J shed 6 bases, with 21 bases lying between them. CDR3 bases: TGTGCCATCAGTGATTTTAGGCGGGCATCAATCCTCAATGAGCAGTTCTTC. The encoded protein is CAISDFRRASILNEQFF.

The chain recombines TRBV18 with TRBJ1-2; TRBD1 agrees at 11 bases. Germline CDR1 is KGHSH and CDR2 is LQKENI. Trimming cost V 3 bases and J 4 bases; bases outside gene matches: 4. This CDR3 region has 15 residues. DNA of the CDR3: TGTGCCAGCTCACCCGGGACAGGGGGGTTCTATGGCTACACCTTC. This gives the protein CASSPGTGGFYGYTF.

The rearrangement joins TRBV19 to TRBJ1-2, with 8 nucleotides matching TRBD1. Losses at the gene ends were 2 bases for V and 7 bases for J; bases not matched to a gene: 9. Germline CDR1 LNHDA, CDR2 SQIVND (reference sequence). The CDR3 is made up of 15 amino acids. CDR3 bases: TGTGCCAGTAGTATACTGGCAGGGGGCGCATCTGGCTACACCTTC. This gives the protein CASSILAGGASGYTF.